This TCR beta chain stems from a study of cytomegalovirus exposure and HLA in healthy donors. The study, taken as a whole, reports: As was reported, the classifier diagnosed cytomegalovirus status with high specificity and sensitivity. Presence/absence analyses supposed approximately even sequencing depth among donors.

Use of 60 Vbeta and 13 Jbeta primers characterized the PCR. The repertoire was sequenced with immunoSEQ multiplex PCR; TCRdb's copy has only in-frame clones and lacks some. In the table there are 100,000 or so clones, approximately 72% of which are singletons. This clone is classed as medium-sized. Its antigen is undetermined. Sequencing input: PBMCs. The TCR sequence derives from a male donor in good health and CMV-seropositive.

Written as DNA, the CDR3 is TGTGCCTGGAGTGTTCTACAGGGTGGGGTTAATGAGCAGTTCTTC. Residues: CAWSVLQGGVNEQFF. The V gene is TRBV30, the J gene TRBJ2-1; a possible D gene is TRBD1 (6 bases). There are 15 residues in the CDR3. The V end was cut by 0 bases, the J end by 7 bases, with 16 bases between. The germline V gene encodes CDR1 GTSNPN and CDR2 SVGIG (reference sequence).